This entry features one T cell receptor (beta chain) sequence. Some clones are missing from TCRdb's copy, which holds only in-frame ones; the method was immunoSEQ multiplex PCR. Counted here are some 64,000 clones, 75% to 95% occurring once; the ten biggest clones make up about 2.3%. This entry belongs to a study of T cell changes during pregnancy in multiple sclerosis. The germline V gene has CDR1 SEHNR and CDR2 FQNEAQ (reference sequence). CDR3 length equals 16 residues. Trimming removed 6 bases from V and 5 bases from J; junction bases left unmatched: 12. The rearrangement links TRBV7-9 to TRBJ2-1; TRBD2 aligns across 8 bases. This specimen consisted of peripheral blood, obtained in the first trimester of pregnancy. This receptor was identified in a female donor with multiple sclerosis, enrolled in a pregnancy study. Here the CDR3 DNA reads TGTGCCAGCAGTGACGCCACCGGGACTAGGAACAATGAGCAGTTCTTC. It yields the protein CASSDATGTRNNEQFF. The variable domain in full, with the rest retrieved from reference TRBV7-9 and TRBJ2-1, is DTGVSQNPRHKITKRGQNVTFRCDPISEHNRLYWYRQTLGQGPEFLTYFQNEAQLEKSRLLSDRFSAERPKGSFSTLEIQRTEQGDSAMYLCASSDATGTRNNEQFFGPGTRLTVL.